One and the same sample provided the 10 T cell receptor beta chains below, sequenced in a study of blood T cell repertoires in COVID-19. The assay was immunoSEQ multiplex PCR, and TCRdb's table has in-frame clones only and misses some. The sample carries under 200,000 clones, 80% to 90% recorded once. What was sequenced was peripheral blood. The source of these receptors is a woman between 45 and 65 years old with COVID-19, enrolled during active disease.

The chain combines TRBV28 with TRBJ2-2; 9 bases are shared with TRBD1. The CDR3 runs to 15 residues. Germline assignment: CDR1 MDHEN and CDR2 SYDVKM. J was trimmed by 8 bases and V by 6 bases; bases with no gene match: 10. CDR3 region: CASSRGQGVLGELFF. The CDR3 nucleotides are TGTGCCAGCAGCCGGGGACAGGGAGTATTAGGGGAGCTGTTTTTT.

CDR3 amino acids: CASSRKPGGLAYEQYF. The CDR3 DNA is TGTGCCAGCAGTCGCAAACCAGGGGGACTAGCGTACGAGCAGTACTTC. The chain carries TRBV27 and TRBJ2-7; TRBD2 agrees at 10 bases. Germline lookup yields CDR1 MNHEY and CDR2 SMNVEV (reference sequence). The CDR3 totals 16 residues. Losses at the gene ends were 5 bases for V and 4 bases for J; bases not matched to a gene: 11.

Only one count was recorded for this clone. The gene calls are TRBV5-1 and TRBJ1-6, with 9 bases aligning to TRBD1. V lost 4 bases, J lost 6 bases, and 5 bases stayed unmatched. Germline CDR1 SGHRS, CDR2 YFSETQ. There are 15 residues in the CDR3. This chain's CDR3 is CASSIETGGNSPLHF. CDR3 nucleotides: TGCGCCAGCAGCATAGAGACAGGGGGTAATTCACCCCTCCACTTT.

The rearrangement links TRBV5-1 to TRBJ2-5, with TRBD2 matching 9 bases. CDR1 and CDR2 from the germline V gene are SGHRS and YFSETQ. The J segment lost 5 bases and the V segment lost 3 bases, leaving 5 bases of the junction unmatched. The CDR3 is made up of 14 amino acids. CDR3 in amino acids: CASSSSGTGETQYF. The CDR3 bases are TGCGCCAGCAGCTCTAGCGGGACGGGGGAGACCCAGTACTTC.

The V gene is TRBV4-2, the J gene TRBJ2-7; D call uncertain. The CDR3 runs to 14 residues. V dropped 3 bases and J dropped 5 bases, with 14 bases sitting between them. Germline assignment: CDR1 LGHNA and CDR2 YNFKEQ. CDR3 region: CASSQGLSGHEQYF. The CDR3 nucleotides are TGTGCCAGCAGCCAGGGCCTCTCTGGGCACGAGCAGTACTTC.

The V and J genes are TRBV18 and TRBJ1-2; TRBD1 is a possible D gene (6 bases). This CDR3 is built from 15 residues. Germline V gene data show CDR1 as KGHSH and CDR2 as LQKENI. V dropped 0 bases and J dropped 5 bases, with 13 bases sitting between them. Here the CDR3 reads CASSPPVTGSYGYTF. In DNA, the CDR3 is TGTGCCAGCTCACCACCGGTGACAGGCTCTTATGGCTACACCTTC.

The genes are TRBV7-6 and TRBJ2-1, with TRBD2 matching 12 bases. Germline CDR1 SGHVS, CDR2 FNYEAQ. CDR3 length equals 16 residues. The V and J ends lost 5 bases and 4 bases, in that order; junction bases with no gene match: 6. CDR3 coding DNA: TGTGCCAGCAGCGAACCGGGACTAGCGGGTTACAATGAGCAGTTCTTC. It yields the protein CASSEPGLAGYNEQFF.

In this sample, this clone turned up once. The chain joins TRBV29-1 to TRBJ2-7; D may be TRBD1 (7 bases). CDR1 is SQVTM, CDR2 ANQGSEA, per germline. CDR3 length equals 13 residues. V was shortened by 8 bases and J by 4 bases, with 18 bases between the two germline ends. CDR3 in amino acids: CSIGRDRAYEQYF. The DNA for the CDR3 is TGCAGCATAGGGCGGGACAGAGCATACGAGCAGTACTTC.

The chain couples TRBV7-2 to TRBJ2-1, with 8 bases identical to TRBD1. The germline gives CDR1 SGHTA, CDR2 FQGNSA. The J segment lost 2 bases and the V segment lost 0 bases, leaving 3 bases of the junction unmatched. The CDR3 runs 16 residues. Here the CDR3 DNA reads TGTGCCAGCAGCTTAGCGTTACAGGGGGCCTACAATGAGCAGTTCTTC. Protein: CASSLALQGAYNEQFF.

The J gene is TRBJ2-2, the V gene TRBV19; tentatively, D is TRBD2 (5 bases). The ends were cut back, 5 bases at V and 5 bases at J, with 12 bases in the middle. From germline, CDR1 is LNHDA and CDR2 SQIVND (reference sequence). The CDR3 consists of 14 residues. This chain's CDR3 is CASSHREATGELFF. The CDR3 DNA reads as TGTGCCAGTAGTCACCGGGAAGCAACCGGGGAGCTGTTTTTT.